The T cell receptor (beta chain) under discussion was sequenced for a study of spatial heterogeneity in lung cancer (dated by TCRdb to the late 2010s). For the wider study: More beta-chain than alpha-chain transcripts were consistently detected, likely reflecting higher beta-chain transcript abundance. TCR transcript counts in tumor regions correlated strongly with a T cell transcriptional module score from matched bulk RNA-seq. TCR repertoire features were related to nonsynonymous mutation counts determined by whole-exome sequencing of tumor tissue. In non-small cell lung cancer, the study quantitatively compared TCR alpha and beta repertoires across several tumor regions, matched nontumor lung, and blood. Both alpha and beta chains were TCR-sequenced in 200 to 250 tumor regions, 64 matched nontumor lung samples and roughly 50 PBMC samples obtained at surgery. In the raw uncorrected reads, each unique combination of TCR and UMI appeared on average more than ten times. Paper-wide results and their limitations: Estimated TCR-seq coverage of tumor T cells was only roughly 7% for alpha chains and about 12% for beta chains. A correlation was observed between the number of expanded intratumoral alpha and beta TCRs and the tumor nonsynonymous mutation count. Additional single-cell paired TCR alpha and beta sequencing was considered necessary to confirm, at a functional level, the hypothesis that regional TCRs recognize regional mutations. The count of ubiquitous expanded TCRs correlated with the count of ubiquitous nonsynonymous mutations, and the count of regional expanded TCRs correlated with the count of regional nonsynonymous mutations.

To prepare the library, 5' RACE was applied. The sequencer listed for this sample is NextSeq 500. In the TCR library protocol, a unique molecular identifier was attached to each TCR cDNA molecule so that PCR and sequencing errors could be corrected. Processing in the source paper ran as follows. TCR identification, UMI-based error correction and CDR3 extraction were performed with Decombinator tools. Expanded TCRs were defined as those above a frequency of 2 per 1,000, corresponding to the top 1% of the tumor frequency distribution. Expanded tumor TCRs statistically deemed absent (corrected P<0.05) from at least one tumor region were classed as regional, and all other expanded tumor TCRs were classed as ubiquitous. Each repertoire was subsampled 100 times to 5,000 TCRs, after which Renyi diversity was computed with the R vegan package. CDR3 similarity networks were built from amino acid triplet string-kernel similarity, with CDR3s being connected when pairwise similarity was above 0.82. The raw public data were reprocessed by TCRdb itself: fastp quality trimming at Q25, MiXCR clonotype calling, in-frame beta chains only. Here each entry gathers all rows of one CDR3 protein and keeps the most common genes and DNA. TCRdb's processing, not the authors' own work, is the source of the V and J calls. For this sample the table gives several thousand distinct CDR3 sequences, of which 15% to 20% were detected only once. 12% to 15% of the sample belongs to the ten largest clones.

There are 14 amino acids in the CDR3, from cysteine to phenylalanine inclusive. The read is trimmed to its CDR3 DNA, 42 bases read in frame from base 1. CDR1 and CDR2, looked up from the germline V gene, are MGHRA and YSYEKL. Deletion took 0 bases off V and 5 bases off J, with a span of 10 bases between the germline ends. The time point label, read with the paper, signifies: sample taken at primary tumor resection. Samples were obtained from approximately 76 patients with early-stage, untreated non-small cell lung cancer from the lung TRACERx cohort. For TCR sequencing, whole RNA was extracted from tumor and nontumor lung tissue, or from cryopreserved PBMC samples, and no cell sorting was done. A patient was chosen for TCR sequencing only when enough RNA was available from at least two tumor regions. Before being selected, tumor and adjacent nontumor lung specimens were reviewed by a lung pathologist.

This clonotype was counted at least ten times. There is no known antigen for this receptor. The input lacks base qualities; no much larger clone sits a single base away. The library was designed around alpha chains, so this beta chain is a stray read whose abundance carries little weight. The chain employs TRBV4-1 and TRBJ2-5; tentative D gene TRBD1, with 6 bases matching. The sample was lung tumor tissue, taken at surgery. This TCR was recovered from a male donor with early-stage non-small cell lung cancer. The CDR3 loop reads CASSQEYREETQYF. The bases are TGCGCCAGCAGCCAAGAGTACAGGGAGGAGACCCAGTACTTC.